Below, 11 T cell receptor beta chains from the same sample are listed, as sequenced in a study of blood T cell repertoires in COVID-19. The table came from immunoSEQ multiplex PCR; TCRdb's copy has only in-frame clones and leaves some out. The sample lists 300,000 to 400,000 clones, more than 70% occurring once. Sequencing input: PBMCs or T cells enriched from blood (not recorded which). These receptor sequences come from a young woman who had recovered from COVID-19.

This sequence joins TRBV18 and TRBJ1-1; 9 bases fit TRBD1. Per the germline V gene, CDR1 is KGHSH and CDR2 is LQKENI. V trimming: 5 bases; J trimming: 3 bases; junction bases outside the gene matches: 13. CDR3 length: 17 residues. The CDR3 reads CASSFGTGLNPDTEAFF. The CDR3 nucleotides read TGTGCCAGCTCATTTGGGACAGGGCTTAATCCAGACACTGAAGCTTTCTTT.

This clone has a handful of counts. The V call is TRBV4-2, the J call TRBJ2-7; 7 nucleotides line up with TRBD1. The CDR3 is 15 amino acids. The junction had 9 bases not matched to a gene; V was cut back by 0 bases and J by 7 bases. Germline CDR1 and CDR2: LGHNA and YNFKEQ. The CDR3 here is CASSQDPGQAPEQYF. The CDR3 region has the DNA TGTGCCAGCAGCCAAGATCCAGGACAGGCCCCGGAGCAGTACTTC.

In DNA form, the CDR3 reads TGTGCCAGCGGTATTGGGACAGGGTACTACGAGCAGTACTTC. Its translation is CASGIGTGYYEQYF. The chain uses TRBV6-5 and TRBJ2-7; 9 bases align to TRBD1. The CDR3 contains 14 residues. Losses at the gene ends were 8 bases for V and 3 bases for J; bases not matched to a gene: 8. Germline V gene data show CDR1 as MNHEY and CDR2 as SVGAGI.

J is TRBJ1-1 and V is TRBV6-5; D is unclear. The CDR3 is 14 amino acids. Between the trimmed V and J ends, which lost 2 bases and 0 bases, there was a span of 7 bases. The germline V gene has CDR1 MNHEY and CDR2 SVGAGI. CDR3 in amino acids: CASSYTSMNTEAFF. The CDR3 region has the DNA TGTGCCAGCAGTTACACTTCCATGAACACTGAAGCTTTCTTT.

V gene TRBV27 combines with J gene TRBJ1-1, with TRBD1 matching over 8 bases. The CDR3 sequence is 15 residues long. J gave up 0 bases and V 3 bases, and 3 bases lay outside the gene matches. CDR1 and CDR2 from the germline V gene are MNHEY and SMNVEV (reference sequence). The CDR3 loop is CASSFDRGMNTEAFF. Written as DNA, the CDR3 is TGTGCCAGCAGTTTCGACAGGGGCATGAACACTGAAGCTTTCTTT.

J is TRBJ1-2 and V is TRBV19; 9 bases are shared with TRBD1. The V and J ends lost 7 bases and 4 bases, in that order; junction bases with no gene match: 4. CDR3 length equals 13 residues. Germline assignment: CDR1 LNHDA and CDR2 SQIVND (reference sequence). CDR3 sequence (DNA): TGTGCCAGTATACGACAGGGGGGCTATGGCTACACCTTC. Protein sequence: CASIRQGGYGYTF.

This clone has more than one count but fewer than ten. V is TRBV28 and J is TRBJ1-5; D gene unclear. V was pared by 3 bases and J by 2 bases, with 2 bases between. Germline CDR1 MDHEN, CDR2 SYDVKM. The CDR3 covers 12 residues. CDR3: CASSFGNQPQHF. The CDR3, as DNA: TGTGCCAGCAGTTTCGGCAATCAGCCCCAGCATTTT.

The rearrangement uses TRBV6-5 and TRBJ1-1; 7 positions agree with TRBD1. The CDR3 contains 13 residues. Germline V lookup: CDR1 MNHEY, CDR2 SVGAGI. With V trimmed by 6 bases and J by 3 bases, 4 bases remained unmatched. The CDR3 DNA reads as TGTGCCAGCAGAACTACAGGGGACACTGAAGCTTTCTTT. This encodes CASRTTGDTEAFF.

This clone was seen only a few times. J is TRBJ1-4 and V is TRBV5-1; D remains ambiguous. The germline gives CDR1 SGHRS, CDR2 YFSETQ. V was shortened by 1 base and J by 5 bases, with 15 bases between the two germline ends. The CDR3 consists of 16 residues. The CDR3 reads CASSLTLGGLNEKLFF. The CDR3, as DNA: TGCGCCAGCAGCTTGACGCTCGGCGGCCTAAATGAAAAACTGTTTTTT.

V and J are TRBV2 and TRBJ1-4, with a possible D match to TRBD1 (6 bases). Trimming took 10 bases from V and 4 from J, leaving 13 bases between them. Germline CDR1 and CDR2: SNHLY and FYNNEI. This CDR3 has 13 residues. In DNA form, the CDR3 reads TGTGCCACCGCGGACAGCTTTAATGAAAAACTGTTTTTT. Translated: CATADSFNEKLFF.

The rearrangement joins TRBV6-5 to TRBJ1-2, with a tentative D call TRBD1 (5 bases). The CDR3 runs 12 residues. CDR1 is MNHEY and CDR2 is SVGAGI in the germline V gene. The V gene lost 7 bases and the J gene lost 4 bases, with 10 bases spanning the gap. CDR3 protein: CASTQGFYGYTF. The CDR3 DNA follows: TGTGCCAGCACCCAGGGCTTCTATGGCTACACCTTC.